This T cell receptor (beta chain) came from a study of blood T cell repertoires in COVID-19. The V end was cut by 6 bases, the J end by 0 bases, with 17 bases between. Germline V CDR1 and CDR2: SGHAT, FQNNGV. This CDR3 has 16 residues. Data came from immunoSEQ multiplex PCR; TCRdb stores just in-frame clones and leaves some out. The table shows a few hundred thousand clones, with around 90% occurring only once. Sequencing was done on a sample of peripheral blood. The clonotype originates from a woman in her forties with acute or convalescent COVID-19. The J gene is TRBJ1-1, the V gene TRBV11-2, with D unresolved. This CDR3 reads CASRERRVLLNTEAFF. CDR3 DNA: TGTGCCAGCAGAGAGAGGAGGGTATTATTGAACACTGAAGCTTTCTTT.